Reported below is one TCR beta chain. The authors ran a second PCR of about 7 to 11 cycles using a sample-barcoded 5' primer and a J-beta primer mix. Via MiXCR, TCRdb re-called the 5' RACE reads, giving one row per CDR3 protein. The profile shows some 880,000 distinct CDR3 sequences, roughly 35% of them singletons. These data are taken from a study of blood T cells in healthy people across ages. Every donor provided roughly 10 milliliters of peripheral blood. Extractions gave at least 5 micrograms of total RNA per sample. Germline CDR1 is MDHEN and CDR2 is SYDVKM. This CDR3 has 15 residues. Deletions cut 4 bases from V and 0 bases from J, with 11 bases between.

The V and J genes are TRBV28 and TRBJ2-3, with a weak D call TRBD1 (6 bases). Sequencing used blood. This clonotype was sampled from a man aged 18-30 years in good health. The CDR3, as DNA: TGTGCCAGCAGTTCCACAGGGCTTAGCACAGATACGCAGTATTTT. Encoded protein: CASSSTGLSTDTQYF.